This TCR beta chain was documented in a study of T cell responses to AZD1222 COVID-19 vaccine. Notes on the study in general: It should be noted that donors were predominantly white British and more often female, and clonal diversity was possibly underestimated. Dominant at 160-218 and 743-854, vaccine-associated CD4 TCRs also spanned spike. Among spike-specific TCRs, nearly half reportedly target unmutated variant regions. The study identified only six AZD1222 recipients as seropositive at baseline.

Turning to this clone: Antigen: not known.

The data were produced by immunoSEQ multiplex PCR, yet TCRdb's version contains in-frame clones alone and is incomplete. Of about 15,000 clones in the sample, about nine tenths are singletons; the top ten hold roughly 2.8%. Germline V lookup: CDR1 MNHEY, CDR2 SVGAGI. The V and J ends lost 6 bases and 0 bases respectively, with 11 bases between them. The CDR3 sequence is 14 residues long. The sample was peripheral blood, taken 28 days after the second AZD1222 dose. This TCR was sampled from an adult who received the AZD1222 COVID-19 vaccine. The chain employs TRBV6-5 and TRBJ1-1; tentatively, D is TRBD1 (5 bases). This chain's CDR3 is CASRIDSVNTEAFF. The CDR3 DNA reads TGTGCCAGCAGGATAGACAGTGTGAACACTGAAGCTTTCTTT.